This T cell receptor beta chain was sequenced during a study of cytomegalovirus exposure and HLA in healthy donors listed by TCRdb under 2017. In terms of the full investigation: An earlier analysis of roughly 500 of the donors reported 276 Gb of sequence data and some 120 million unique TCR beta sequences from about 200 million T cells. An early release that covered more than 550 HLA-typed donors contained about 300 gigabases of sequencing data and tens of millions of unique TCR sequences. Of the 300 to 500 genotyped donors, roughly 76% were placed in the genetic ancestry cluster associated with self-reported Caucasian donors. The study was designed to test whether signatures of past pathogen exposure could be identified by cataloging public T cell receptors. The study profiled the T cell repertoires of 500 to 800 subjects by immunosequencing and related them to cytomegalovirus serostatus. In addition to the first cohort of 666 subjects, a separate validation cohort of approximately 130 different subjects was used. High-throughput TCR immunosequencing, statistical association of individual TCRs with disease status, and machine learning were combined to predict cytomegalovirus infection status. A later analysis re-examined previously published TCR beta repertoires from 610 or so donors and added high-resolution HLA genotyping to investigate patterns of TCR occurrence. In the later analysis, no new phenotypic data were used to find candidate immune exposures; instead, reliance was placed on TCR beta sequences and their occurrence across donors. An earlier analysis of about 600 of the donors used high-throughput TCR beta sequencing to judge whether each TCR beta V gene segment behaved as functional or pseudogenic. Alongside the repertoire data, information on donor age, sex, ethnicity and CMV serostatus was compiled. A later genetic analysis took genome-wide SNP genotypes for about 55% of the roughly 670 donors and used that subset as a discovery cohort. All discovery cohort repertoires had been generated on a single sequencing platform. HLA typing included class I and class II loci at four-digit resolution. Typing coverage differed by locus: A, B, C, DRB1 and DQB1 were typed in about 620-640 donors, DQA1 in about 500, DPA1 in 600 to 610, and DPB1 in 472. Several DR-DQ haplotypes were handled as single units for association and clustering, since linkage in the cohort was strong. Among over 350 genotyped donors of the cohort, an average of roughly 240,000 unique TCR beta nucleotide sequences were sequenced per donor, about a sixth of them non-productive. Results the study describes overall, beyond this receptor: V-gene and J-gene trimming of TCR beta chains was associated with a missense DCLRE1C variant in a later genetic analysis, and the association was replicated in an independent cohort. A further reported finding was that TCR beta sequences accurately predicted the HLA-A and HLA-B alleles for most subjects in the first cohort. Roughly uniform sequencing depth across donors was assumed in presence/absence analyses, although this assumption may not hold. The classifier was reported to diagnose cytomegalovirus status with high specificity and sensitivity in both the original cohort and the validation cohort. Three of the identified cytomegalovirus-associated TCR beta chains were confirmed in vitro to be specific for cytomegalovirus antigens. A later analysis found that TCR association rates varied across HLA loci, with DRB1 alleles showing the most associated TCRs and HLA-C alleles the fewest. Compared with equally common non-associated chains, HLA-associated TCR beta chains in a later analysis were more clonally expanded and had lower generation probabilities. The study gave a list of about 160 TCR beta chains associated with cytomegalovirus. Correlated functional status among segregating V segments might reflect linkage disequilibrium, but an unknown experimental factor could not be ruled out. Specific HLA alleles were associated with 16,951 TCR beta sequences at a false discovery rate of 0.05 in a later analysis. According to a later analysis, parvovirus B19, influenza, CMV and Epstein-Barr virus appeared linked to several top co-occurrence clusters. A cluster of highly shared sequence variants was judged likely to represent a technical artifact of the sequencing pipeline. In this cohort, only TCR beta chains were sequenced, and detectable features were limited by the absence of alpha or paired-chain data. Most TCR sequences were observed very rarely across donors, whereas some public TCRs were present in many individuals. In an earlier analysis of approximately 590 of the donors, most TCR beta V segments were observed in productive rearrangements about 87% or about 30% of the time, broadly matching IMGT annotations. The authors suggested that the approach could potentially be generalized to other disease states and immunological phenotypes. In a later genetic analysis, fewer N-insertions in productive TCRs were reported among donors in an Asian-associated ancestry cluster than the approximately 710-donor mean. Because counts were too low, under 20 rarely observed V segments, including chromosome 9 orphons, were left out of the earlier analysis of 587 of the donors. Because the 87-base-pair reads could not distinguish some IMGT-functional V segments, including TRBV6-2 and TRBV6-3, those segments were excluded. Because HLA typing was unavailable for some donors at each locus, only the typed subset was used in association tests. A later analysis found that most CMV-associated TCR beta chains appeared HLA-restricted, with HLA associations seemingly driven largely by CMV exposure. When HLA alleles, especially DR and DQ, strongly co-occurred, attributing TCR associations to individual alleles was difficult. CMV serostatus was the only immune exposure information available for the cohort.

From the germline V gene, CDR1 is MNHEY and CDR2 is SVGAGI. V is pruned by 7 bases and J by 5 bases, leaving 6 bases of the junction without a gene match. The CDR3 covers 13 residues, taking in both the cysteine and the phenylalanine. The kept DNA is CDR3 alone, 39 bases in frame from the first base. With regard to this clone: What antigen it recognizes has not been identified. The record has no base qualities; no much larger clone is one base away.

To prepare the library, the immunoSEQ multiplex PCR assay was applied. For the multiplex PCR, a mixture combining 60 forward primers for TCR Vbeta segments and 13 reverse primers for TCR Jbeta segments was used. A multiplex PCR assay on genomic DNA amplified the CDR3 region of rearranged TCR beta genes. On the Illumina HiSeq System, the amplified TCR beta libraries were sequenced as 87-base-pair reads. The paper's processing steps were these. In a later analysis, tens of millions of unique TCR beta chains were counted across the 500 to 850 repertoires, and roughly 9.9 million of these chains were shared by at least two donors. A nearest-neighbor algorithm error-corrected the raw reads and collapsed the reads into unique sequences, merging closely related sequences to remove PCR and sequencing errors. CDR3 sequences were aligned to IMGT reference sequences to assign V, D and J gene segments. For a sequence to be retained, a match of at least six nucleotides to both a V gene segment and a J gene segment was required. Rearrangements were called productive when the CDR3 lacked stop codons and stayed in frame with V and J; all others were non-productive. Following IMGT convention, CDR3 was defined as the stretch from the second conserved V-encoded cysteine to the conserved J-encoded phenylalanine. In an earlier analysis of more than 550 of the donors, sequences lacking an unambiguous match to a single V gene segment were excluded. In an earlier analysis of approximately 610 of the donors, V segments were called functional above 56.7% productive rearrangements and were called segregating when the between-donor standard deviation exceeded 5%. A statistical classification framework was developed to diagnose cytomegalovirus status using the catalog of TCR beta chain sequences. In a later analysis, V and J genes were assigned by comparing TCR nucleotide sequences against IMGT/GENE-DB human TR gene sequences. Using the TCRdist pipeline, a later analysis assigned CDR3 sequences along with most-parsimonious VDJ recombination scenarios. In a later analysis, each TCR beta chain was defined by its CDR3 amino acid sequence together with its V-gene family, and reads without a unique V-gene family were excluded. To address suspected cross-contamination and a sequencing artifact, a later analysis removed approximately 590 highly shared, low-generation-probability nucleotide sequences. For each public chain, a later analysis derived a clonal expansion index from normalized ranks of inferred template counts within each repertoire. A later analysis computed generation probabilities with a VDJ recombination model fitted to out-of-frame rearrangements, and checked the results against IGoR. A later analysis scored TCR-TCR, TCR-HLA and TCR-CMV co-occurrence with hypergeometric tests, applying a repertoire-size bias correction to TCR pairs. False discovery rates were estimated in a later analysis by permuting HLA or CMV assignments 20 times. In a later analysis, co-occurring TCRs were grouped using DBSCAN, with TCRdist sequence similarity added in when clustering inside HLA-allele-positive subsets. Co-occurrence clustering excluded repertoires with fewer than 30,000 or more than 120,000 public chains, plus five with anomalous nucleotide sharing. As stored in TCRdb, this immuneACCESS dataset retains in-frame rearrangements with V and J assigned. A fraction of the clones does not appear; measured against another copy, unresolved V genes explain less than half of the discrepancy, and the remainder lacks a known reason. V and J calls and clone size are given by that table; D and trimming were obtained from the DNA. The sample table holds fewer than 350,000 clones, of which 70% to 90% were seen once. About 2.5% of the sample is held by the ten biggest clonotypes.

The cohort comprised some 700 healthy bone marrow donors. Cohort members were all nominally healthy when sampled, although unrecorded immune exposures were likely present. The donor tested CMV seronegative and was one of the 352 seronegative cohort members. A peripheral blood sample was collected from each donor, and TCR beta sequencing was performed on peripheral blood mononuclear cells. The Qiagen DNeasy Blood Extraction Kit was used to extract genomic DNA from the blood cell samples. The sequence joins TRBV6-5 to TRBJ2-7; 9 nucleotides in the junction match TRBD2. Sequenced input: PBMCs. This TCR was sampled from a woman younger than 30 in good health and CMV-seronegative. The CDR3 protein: CASKRGAKDEQYF. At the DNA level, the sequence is TGTGCCAGCAAGCGGGGGGCTAAGGACGAGCAGTACTTC.